These T cell receptor beta chains were read from a single sample in a study of cytomegalovirus exposure and HLA in healthy donors. Data came from immunoSEQ multiplex PCR; TCRdb stores just in-frame clones and leaves some out. The sample lists around 150,000 clones, about 90% seen once, with around 3.1% in the top ten. Sequenced input: PBMCs. The receptor source for this set is a young woman in good health and CMV-seropositive. Both conserved end residues are part of each CDR3. D genes are given only for firm matches. Clone size is given for some rows only: seen once, a few or many times, or a class if the clone is expanded.

TRBJ2-7	TRBV4-1	NA	NA	TGCGCCAGCAGCCAAGGCCGCGCTTGGGGAGTAAGCTACGAGCAGTACTTC	CASSQGRAWGVSYEQYF
TRBJ2-7	TRBV27	NA	NA	TGTGCCAGCAGACGGACGCAGGGCTCCTACGAGCAGTACTTC	CASRRTQGSYEQYF
TRBJ2-5	TRBV28	NA	once	TGTGCCAGCAGTTTAGGAGTCGAGGAGACCCAGTACTTC	CASSLGVEETQYF
TRBJ2-7	TRBV5-1	TRBD1	NA	TGCGCCAGCAGCCCGGAGACAGGGATCAACGAGCAGTACTTC	CASSPETGINEQYF
TRBJ2-2	TRBV5-1	NA	NA	TGCGCCAGCAGCTTGGTGGCGGAGAACACCGGGGAGCTGTTTTTT	CASSLVAENTGELFF
TRBJ2-3	TRBV23-1	TRBD2	NA	TGCGCCAGCAGCCTAGCGGGAGATACCCATACGCAGTATTTT	CASSLAGDTHTQYF
TRBJ2-2	TRBV5-5	NA	NA	TGTGCCAGCAGCTTGGAGTACCTTCGAGGGGGCACCGGGGAGCTGTTTTTT	CASSLEYLRGGTGELFF
TRBJ1-5	TRBV2	NA	few	TGTGCCAGCAGGGGGGGGAATCAGCCCCAGCATTTT	CASRGGNQPQHF
TRBJ1-2	TRBV5-4	TRBD1	NA	TGTGCCAGCAGCTACGGACAGGGGGGATTGGGCTATGGCTACACCTTC	CASSYGQGGLGYGYTF
TRBJ2-7	TRBV19	TRBD2	NA	TGTGCCAGTAGTATCTTGCCACCCGGGACTACTATAGCACCCTACGAGCAGTACTTC	CASSILPPGTTIAPYEQYF
TRBJ2-1	TRBV28	TRBD1	NA	TGTGCCAGCAGGGTGACAGGGGCCTACAATGAGCAGTTCTTC	CASRVTGAYNEQFF
TRBJ2-1	TRBV28	NA	NA	TGTGCCAGCACCCTGCGCCCGGGACTTCAACAGGTCTTC	CASTLRPGLQQVF
TRBJ1-4	TRBV28	NA	NA	TGTGCCAGCAACCCTACTAGCGGGAGAGCCAGTGCAACTAATGAAAAACTGTTTTTT	CASNPTSGRASATNEKLFF
TRBJ2-3	TRBV25-1	NA	NA	TGTGCCAGCAGCCATCATAGTTCCGCAGATACGCAGTATTTT	CASSHHSSADTQYF
TRBJ2-7	TRBV5-5	NA	NA	TGTGCCAGCAGCACCAGGGTCTACGAGCAGTACTTC	CASSTRVYEQYF
TRBJ2-5	TRBV11-2	NA	NA	TGTGCCAGCAGCTCAGACTCCCAAGAGACCCAGTACTTC	CASSSDSQETQYF
TRBJ2-3	TRBV7-6	TRBD1	NA	TGTGCCAGCAGCTTAGCAGGGGGCGGCCCAGATACGCAGTATTTT	CASSLAGGGPDTQYF
TRBJ1-6	TRBV2	TRBD1	NA	TGTGCCAGCAGGGGGCCGGGACAGCAGAATTCACCCCTCCACTTT	CASRGPGQQNSPLHF
TRBJ1-2	TRBV7-8	NA	NA	TGTGCCAGCAGCAGACAGACAGACTATGGCTACACCTTC	CASSRQTDYGYTF
TRBJ2-7	TRBV5-5	TRBD1	NA	TGTGCCAGCAGCCCTCCTCAGGGGGCGAGCGAGCAGTACTTC	CASSPPQGASEQYF
TRBJ2-3	TRBV13	TRBD1	NA	TGTGCCAGCAGCTTAGGGGCCGGGTCAGGGGGTGCAGATACGCAGTATTTT	CASSLGAGSGGADTQYF
TRBJ1-2	TRBV2	NA	once	TGTGCCAGCACCCAAAAGAATTCGGTCTATGGCTACACCTTC	CASTQKNSVYGYTF
TRBJ2-1	TRBV5-1	TRBD2	once	TGCGCCAGCAGCCCCGTTGTGGGAGGGCACAATGAGCAGTTCTTC	CASSPVVGGHNEQFF
TRBJ1-1	TRBV4-1	NA	NA	TGCGCCAGCAGCATTCGGGACTCGAGGGTGACCATGAACACTGAAGCTTTCTTT	CASSIRDSRVTMNTEAFF
TRBJ2-7	TRBV4-2	NA	NA	TGTGCCAGCAGCCAAGACAGGGTCTACGAGCAGTACTTC	CASSQDRVYEQYF
TRBJ2-7	TRBV4-1	NA	NA	TGCGCCAGCAGCCACCCCGGACTCTACGAGCAGTACTTC	CASSHPGLYEQYF
TRBJ2-5	TRBV19	NA	once	TGTGCCAGTAGTATAGGGCTGGCTAGAGAGACCCAGTACTTC	CASSIGLARETQYF
TRBJ2-7	TRBV6-5	NA	NA	TGTGCCAGCAGTTACTCGATCAGGGGACCCTACGAGCAGTACTTC	CASSYSIRGPYEQYF
TRBJ2-1	TRBV19	TRBD2	NA	TGTGCCAGTAGTGCGGGACTAGCGGGAGGCAATGAGCAGTTCTTC	CASSAGLAGGNEQFF